These 29 T cell receptor beta chains were all obtained from the same sample, sequenced in a study of shared clonotypes between healthy human individuals. Sequencing used immunoSEQ multiplex PCR; TCRdb keeps in-frame clones, though not all of them. This table holds some 2.4 million clones, 80% to 95% found once. Specimen: naive CD4+ T cells from PBMCs. Noted subset: CD45RA+ positively selected. Receptors originate from a man aged 18 to 30 in good health. Some clones in this sample may be carry-over from other donors' samples.

This clone was seen once. The chain couples TRBV18 to TRBJ2-1, with 8 nucleotides matching TRBD2. CDR1 and CDR2 from the germline V gene are KGHSH and LQKENI. V lost 3 bases and J lost 1; bases outside the gene matches: 2. This CDR3 region has 15 residues. The CDR3 is CASSPSGTSYNEQFF. CDR3 bases: TGTGCCAGCTCACCTAGCGGGACTTCCTACAATGAGCAGTTCTTC.

The rearrangement joins TRBV6-1 to TRBJ2-3; TRBD1 or TRBD2 may be the D gene (5 bases each). Trimming took 7 bases from V and 6 from J, leaving 20 bases between them. The CDR3 length is 15 residues. The germline V gene has CDR1 MNHNS and CDR2 SASEGT. The CDR3 spells CASTAGTPGKDTQYF. In DNA, the CDR3 is TGTGCCAGCACCGCCGGGACCCCAGGGAAGGATACGCAGTATTTT.

This chain connects TRBV7-9 to TRBJ1-1; 7 nucleotides line up with TRBD1. The CDR3 totals 14 residues. V shed 3 bases, J shed 3 bases, and the junction held 4 bases outside the gene matches. Per the germline V gene, CDR1 is SEHNR and CDR2 is FQNEAQ (reference sequence). CDR3 nucleotide sequence: TGTGCCAGCAGCTTGATGGGACAGCACACTGAAGCTTTCTTT. Translated: CASSLMGQHTEAFF.

The V gene is TRBV25-1, the J gene TRBJ1-2, with D unclear. V lost 6 bases and J 8 bases, leaving 13 bases between the germline ends. The V gene's germline CDR1 is MGHDK and CDR2 SYGVNS. This CDR3 contains 12 residues. The CDR3 loop reads CASSPGPGGYTF. The CDR3 region has the DNA TGTGCCAGCAGCCCCGGACCGGGGGGCTACACCTTC.

The chain couples TRBV9 to TRBJ2-3, with D maybe TRBD1 (5 bases). V shed 6 bases and J shed 4 bases, with 12 bases lying between them. The CDR3 extends over 13 amino acids. Germline values: CDR1 SGDLS, CDR2 YYNGEE. The CDR3 sequence is CASIGAPADTQYF. In DNA form, the CDR3 reads TGTGCCAGCATTGGGGCCCCCGCAGATACGCAGTATTTT.

J is TRBJ1-2 and V is TRBV18, with D perhaps TRBD1 (6 bases). V lost 4 bases and J 8 bases, leaving 17 bases between the germline ends. Germline CDR1 reads KGHSH; CDR2 reads LQKENI. The CDR3 runs to 14 residues. CDR3 sequence: CASSRPSDRSGYTF. The CDR3 nucleotides read TGTGCCAGCTCACGCCCAAGCGACAGGAGCGGCTACACCTTC.

The CDR3 nucleotides read TGTGCCAGCAGCTTAGCCTTATTCGGGGGGGGCTACACCTTC. It codes for CASSLALFGGGYTF. The chain has TRBV7-8 and TRBJ1-2; a possible D gene is TRBD1 (5 bases). This CDR3 is built from 14 residues. V was pared by 0 bases and J by 8 bases, with 13 bases between. Germline CDR1 SGHVS, CDR2 FQNEAQ. Full variable domain (outside the CDR3, taken from reference TRBV7-8 and TRBJ1-2): GAGVSQSPRYKVAKRGQDVALRCDPISGHVSLFWYQQALGQGPEFLTYFQNEAQLDKSGLPSDRFFAERPEGSVSTLKIQRTQQEDSAVYLCASSLALFGGGYTFGSGTRLTVV.

This sequence joins TRBV18 and TRBJ2-7, with a possible D match to TRBD2 (5 bases). The CDR3 contains 14 residues. V dropped 5 bases and J dropped 6 bases, with 17 bases sitting between them. CDR1 and CDR2 from the germline V gene are KGHSH and LQKENI. The CDR3 protein is CASSSQHELGEQYF. In DNA, the CDR3 is TGTGCCAGCTCATCACAGCATGAACTAGGCGAGCAGTACTTC.

V is TRBV28 and J is TRBJ2-5; 8 positions match TRBD1. With the DNA end fitting TRBJ2-7 better, the J assignment may be wrong. Germline V gene data show CDR1 as MDHEN and CDR2 as SYDVKM. The CDR3 sequence is 15 residues long. In nucleotides, the CDR3 is TGTGCCAGCAGTTTATGGGACAGGGCCACCTACGAGCAGTACTTC. Translation: CASSLWDRATYEQYF.

The gene calls are TRBV29-1 and TRBJ2-7, with TRBD1 as a possible D gene (5 bases). The CDR3 is 15 amino acids. Germline V gives CDR1 SQVTM, CDR2 ANQGSEA. Trimming shortened V by 4 bases and J by 1 base, and 17 bases separated the two germline ends. For the CDR3, the DNA is TGCAGCGTTGTAGGTGGAACAGGCCTGTCCTACGAGCAGTACTTC. Its translation is CSVVGGTGLSYEQYF.

With respect to this clone: The same CDR3 can be traced to other DNA sequences in this sample. The V call is TRBV28, the J call TRBJ2-7; 7 nucleotides align to TRBD1. Germline V gene data show CDR1 as MDHEN and CDR2 as SYDVKM. The CDR3 contains 13 residues. With V trimmed by 6 bases and J by 3 bases, 5 bases remained unmatched. This chain's CDR3 is CASRTGVSYEQYF. DNA for the CDR3: TGTGCCAGCAGAACAGGGGTCAGCTACGAGCAGTACTTC. Drawing the rest from reference TRBV28 and TRBJ2-7, the complete variable domain is DVKVTQSSRYLVKRTGEKVFLECVQDMDHENMFWYRQDPGLGLRLIYFSYDVKMKEKGDIPEGYSVSREKKERFSLILESASTNQTSMYLCASRTGVSYEQYFGPGTRLTVT.

V and J are TRBV7-2 and TRBJ1-2, with 7 bases matching TRBD1. From germline, CDR1 is SGHTA and CDR2 FQGNSA. There are 15 residues in the CDR3. With V trimmed by 5 bases and J by 4 bases, 10 bases remained unmatched. CDR3 sequence (DNA): TGTGCCAGCAGCCCAAGACAGGGTGATTTCTATGGCTACACCTTC. It yields the protein CASSPRQGDFYGYTF.

The chain employs TRBV6-6 and TRBJ1-1, with a tentative D call TRBD1 (5 bases). The CDR3 is 13 residues long. V shed 6 bases and J shed 2 bases, with 10 bases lying between them. Germline CDR1 is MNHNY and CDR2 is SVGAGI (reference sequence). CDR3 protein: CASRDIDNTEAFF. The CDR3 DNA is TGTGCCAGCAGGGACATAGACAACACTGAAGCTTTCTTT.

This chain links TRBV5-4 with TRBJ2-7; 8 positions match TRBD1. This CDR3 region has 15 residues. CDR1 and CDR2 from the germline V gene are SGHNT and YYREEE (reference sequence). J gave up 4 bases and V 3 bases, and 9 bases lay outside the gene matches. CDR3 in amino acids: CASSSRTGTTYEQYF. In DNA, the CDR3 is TGTGCCAGCAGCTCCCGGACAGGGACGACTTACGAGCAGTACTTC. Full variable domain (remainder filled in from reference TRBV5-4 and TRBJ2-7): ETGVTQSPTHLIKTRGQQVTLRCSSQSGHNTVSWYQQALGQGPQFIFQYYREEENGRGNFPPRFSGLQFPNYSSELNVNALELDDSALYLCASSSRTGTTYEQYFGPGTRLTVT.

The chain carries TRBV5-1 and TRBJ1-2; no reliable D call. The V end was cut by 0 bases, the J end by 4 bases, with 19 bases between. The germline CDR1 and CDR2 sequences are SGHRS and YFSETQ. This CDR3 region has 17 residues. As DNA, the CDR3 is TGCGCCAGCAGCTTGGAGACCAGACCCAGATTCCTCTATGGCTACACCTTC. Its protein is CASSLETRPRFLYGYTF.

The rearrangement links TRBV7-3 to TRBJ2-5, with 10 bases matching TRBD2. The germline V gene has CDR1 SGHTA and CDR2 FQGTGA. Trimming at V came to 4 bases and at J to 7 bases, leaving 6 bases not matched to a gene. The CDR3 contains 14 residues. CDR3 nucleotides: TGTGCCAGCAGCTATAGCGGGGGGCCCGGGACCCAGTACTTC. Its translation is CASSYSGGPGTQYF.

V usage is TRBV9 and J usage is TRBJ1-1, with a weak D call TRBD1 (5 bases). Germline CDR1 SGDLS, CDR2 YYNGEE. V gave up 4 bases and J gave up 8 bases, with 18 bases separating them. CDR3 length equals 14 residues. The CDR3 DNA is TGTGCCAGCAGCCAGGGCCTTGAAGGAAGAGAAGCTTTCTTT. Translated, it gives CASSQGLEGREAFF.

V and J are TRBV5-1 and TRBJ2-1, with D possibly matching TRBD2 (5 bases). The V gene lost 4 bases and the J gene lost 3 bases, with 11 bases spanning the gap. The CDR3 covers 14 residues. The germline V gene encodes CDR1 SGHRS and CDR2 YFSETQ. CDR3 coding DNA: TGCGCCAGCAGCCCGGGGTCACACTACAATGAGCAGTTCTTC. Its protein product is CASSPGSHYNEQFF.

The V and J genes are TRBV4-2 and TRBJ2-3, with 7 bases that match TRBD1. This CDR3 contains 16 residues. J gave up 2 bases and V 1 base, and 6 bases lay outside the gene matches. CDR1 and CDR2 (germline): LGHNA, YNFKEQ. The CDR3 nucleotides read TGTGCCAGCAGCCAAGCCGGGACAGTCGCCACAGATACGCAGTATTTT. As protein: CASSQAGTVATDTQYF.

This chain joins TRBV6-5 and TRBJ1-1; possible D gene TRBD1, 6 bases. The V and J ends lost 4 bases and 4 bases respectively, with 13 bases between them. In germline, CDR1 is MNHEY, CDR2 SVGAGI. This CDR3 is 14 amino acids long. This chain's CDR3 is CASSSDRGGTEAFF. The CDR3 nucleotides are TGTGCCAGCAGTTCCGACAGAGGGGGCACTGAAGCTTTCTTT.

In its sample, this clone was seen once. J is TRBJ1-2 and V is TRBV2, with TRBD1 matching 8 bases. J lost 8 bases, V lost 5 bases, and 10 bases had no gene match. The germline gives CDR1 SNHLY, CDR2 FYNNEI. CDR3 length: 14 residues. The CDR3 region has the DNA TGTGCCAGCAGTAGACAGGGGAACCTGGTCGGCTACACCTTC. This sequence encodes CASSRQGNLVGYTF.

The rearrangement links TRBV10-3 to TRBJ1-1; the D gene is possibly TRBD1 (6 bases). The CDR3 is 17 amino acids. Germline V lookup: CDR1 ENHRY, CDR2 SYGVKD. Trimming removed 0 bases at V and 4 bases at J, with 18 bases between. The CDR3 protein is CAISESLSRGTRTEAFF. The CDR3 nucleotides read TGTGCCATCAGTGAGTCGCTGAGTAGGGGGACTCGCACTGAAGCTTTCTTT.

The rearrangement links TRBV5-1 to TRBJ2-1; D may be TRBD2 (7 bases). Germline CDR1 reads SGHRS; CDR2 reads YFSETQ. The CDR3 contains 17 residues. The germline V and J ends were trimmed by 4 bases and 4 bases, with 21 bases remaining between them. The CDR3 nucleotides read TGCGCCAGCAGCCCGGGACATGAGCGGGGTAATTACAATGAGCAGTTCTTC. This translates into CASSPGHERGNYNEQFF.

This chain links TRBV13 with TRBJ1-2; tentatively, D is TRBD1 (6 bases). The CDR3 has 14 amino acids. V shed 5 bases and J shed 4 bases, with 14 bases lying between them. Germline lookup yields CDR1 PRHDT and CDR2 FYEKMQ (reference sequence). CDR3 nucleotide sequence: TGTGCCAGCAGCCCCACAGGGCCGCCCTATGGCTACACCTTC. Amino acids: CASSPTGPPYGYTF.

The V gene is TRBV18, the J gene TRBJ2-7; the D is unclear. Germline V gene sequence: CDR1 KGHSH, CDR2 LQKENI. With 1 base removed from V and 5 bases from J, the gap between germline ends came to 15 bases. The CDR3 consists of 15 residues. The CDR3 DNA reads TGTGCCAGCTCACCACGACCCCCTAGTTTCGACGAGCAGTACTTC. Amino acids: CASSPRPPSFDEQYF.

The chain recombines TRBV10-3 with TRBJ2-4; 8 bases are a match to TRBD1. The trim removed 2 bases at V and 1 base at J, leaving 10 bases unmatched. Germline V gene data show CDR1 as ENHRY and CDR2 as SYGVKD. The CDR3 runs to 18 residues. The CDR3 region is CAISEDPRTGWAKNIQYF. CDR3 in DNA: TGTGCCATCAGTGAGGACCCCAGGACAGGGTGGGCCAAAAACATTCAGTACTTC.

The V gene is TRBV30, the J gene TRBJ1-5; 7 nucleotides match TRBD1. V lost 5 bases, J lost 0 bases, and 13 bases stayed unmatched. CDR3 length: 17 residues. The germline gives CDR1 GTSNPN, CDR2 SVGIG (reference sequence). The CDR3 reads CAWALGTVSDSNQPQHF. The CDR3 DNA follows: TGTGCCTGGGCTTTGGGGACAGTGTCTGATAGCAATCAGCCCCAGCATTTT.

The genes are TRBV6-4 and TRBJ2-1, with no clear D. In germline, CDR1 is MRHNA, CDR2 SNTAGT. Trimming cost V 0 bases and J 7 bases, with 13 bases left between them. The CDR3 is 15 amino acids. CDR3 sequence: CASSDSGVGGNEQFF. DNA of the CDR3: TGTGCCAGCAGTGACTCCGGCGTGGGTGGGAATGAGCAGTTCTTC.

The CDR3 sequence: CASSLRGRYYEQYF. CDR3 sequence (DNA): TGTGCCAGCAGCTTACGCGGGCGCTACTACGAGCAGTACTTC. The chain employs TRBV11-1 and TRBJ2-7; the D gene is possibly TRBD2 (5 bases). Trimming took off 2 bases at V and 3 bases at J, with 11 bases between the two ends. CDR3 length: 14 amino acids. Germline CDR1 is SGHAT and CDR2 is FQDESV (reference sequence).